The 26 T cell receptor beta chains reported below all come from one sample, sequenced in a study of pediatric ulcerative colitis (dated by TCRdb to the late 2010s). The library was made by the immunoSEQ multiplex PCR assay. TCRdb re-hosts the immuneACCESS table, in-frame sequences only. Its copies lack some clones; in the studies checked, an unresolved V gene accounts for under half of them, and the cause for the rest is not known. This sample lists around 13,000 clones; 77% were detected once. The ten largest account for roughly 4.5% of the sample. During colonoscopy, one to two pinch biopsies were obtained from the rectum for research purposes. Material: gut tissue. These receptors all come from a boy aged 10-17 years who was a control in a study of pediatric ulcerative colitis.

The chain carries TRBV5-1 and TRBJ2-7; D remains ambiguous. V lost 2 bases, J lost 6 bases, and 15 bases lay in between. The CDR3 length is 14 residues. The germline V gene has CDR1 SGHRS and CDR2 YFSETQ. The CDR3 is CASSFDSTSGEQYV. CDR3 nucleotides: TGCGCCAGCAGCTTCGATAGTACTTCTGGCGAGCAGTACGTC.

V and J are TRBV2 and TRBJ2-7; TRBD2 matches at 8 bases. The V segment lost 2 bases and the J segment 1 base; nucleotides outside the gene matches: 16. CDR3 length equals 19 residues. Germline CDR1 SNHLY, CDR2 FYNNEI. The CDR3 DNA follows: TGTGCCAGCAGTGAATGGTTCCTCCGAGGAGCGGGAGAGTCCTACGAGCAGTACTTC. As protein: CASSEWFLRGAGESYEQYF.

This clone was detected a few times. The chain joins TRBV7-3 to TRBJ2-1; D unresolved. Germline CDR1 is SGHTA and CDR2 is FQGTGA. Trimming removed 3 bases from V and 7 bases from J, with 13 bases in between. This CDR3 is 14 amino acids long. This CDR3 is CASSFRTFPNEQFF. The CDR3 DNA follows: TGTGCCAGCAGCTTCCGTACCTTTCCGAATGAGCAGTTCTTC.

V usage is TRBV7-3 and J usage is TRBJ1-2; no definite D call. Between the trimmed V and J ends, which lost 5 bases and 8 bases, there was a span of 12 bases. Germline CDR1 reads SGHTA; CDR2 reads FQGTGA. This CDR3 comprises 12 residues. The CDR3 region is CASSQDGAGYTF. The CDR3 nucleotides are TGTGCCAGCAGCCAGGACGGAGCCGGCTACACCTTC.

The chain joins TRBV19 to TRBJ2-3, with D perhaps being TRBD1 or TRBD2 (5 bases each). V lost 5 bases, J lost 1 base, and 10 bases lay in between. This CDR3 has 14 residues. The V gene's germline CDR1 is LNHDA and CDR2 SQIVND (reference sequence). CDR3 region: CASSRLGGTDTQYF. The CDR3 nucleotides read TGTGCCAGTAGTCGTTTGGGGGGCACAGATACGCAGTATTTT.

This chain connects TRBV10-2 to TRBJ1-2, with D possibly matching TRBD1 (5 bases). The germline V and J ends were trimmed by 6 bases and 4 bases, with 18 bases remaining between them. From germline, CDR1 is WSHSY and CDR2 SAAADI. The CDR3 length is 15 residues. The CDR3 sequence: CASRSGQQGVYGYTF. CDR3 nucleotides: TGCGCCAGCAGGTCAGGGCAACAAGGGGTCTATGGCTACACCTTC.

V is TRBV5-1 and J is TRBJ2-1; no firm D call. The germline V gene has CDR1 SGHRS and CDR2 YFSETQ. The V end lost 2 bases, the J end lost 2 bases, and 8 bases lay between the germline ends. This CDR3 comprises 14 residues. The chain's CDR3 is CASSFAGAYNEQFF. The CDR3 DNA reads as TGCGCCAGCAGCTTTGCAGGTGCCTACAATGAGCAGTTCTTC.

This chain joins TRBV14 and TRBJ2-7, with D tentatively TRBD2 (6 bases). V shed 3 bases and J shed 7 bases, with 16 bases lying between them. The germline V gene has CDR1 SGHDN and CDR2 FVKESK. The length of the CDR3 is 14 residues. The CDR3, as DNA: TGTGCCAGCAGCCATGGGACTCCCCTCGGGGAGCAGTACTTC. Translated, it gives CASSHGTPLGEQYF.

This clone was observed a few times. The chain uses TRBV5-6 and TRBJ1-5; D possibly corresponds to TRBD1 (6 bases). There are 15 residues in the CDR3. V lost 4 bases, J lost 5 bases, and 16 bases lay in between. Germline assignment: CDR1 SGHDT and CDR2 YYEEEE. This chain's CDR3 is CASSRSPGGDQPQHF. The CDR3 coding sequence is TGTGCCAGCAGCCGTTCCCCGGGGGGCGATCAGCCCCAGCATTTT. Looking up the rest from reference TRBV5-6 and TRBJ1-5 gives the full variable domain: DAGVTQSPTHLIKTRGQQVTLRCSPKSGHDTVSWYQQALGQGPQFIFQYYEEEERQRGNFPDRFSGHQFPNYSSELNVNALLLGDSALYLCASSRSPGGDQPQHFGDGTRLSIL.

This clone was counted a single time. The V and J genes are TRBV9 and TRBJ1-2, with 8 bases matching TRBD1. The germline gives CDR1 SGDLS, CDR2 YYNGEE. Unmatched junction bases numbered 4, after V lost 3 bases and J lost 6 bases. The CDR3 consists of 13 residues. CDR3 protein: CASSATGGDGYTF. The CDR3 nucleotides are TGTGCCAGCAGCGCCACAGGGGGTGATGGCTACACCTTC. The whole variable domain, remainder taken from reference TRBV9 and TRBJ1-2, is DSGVTQTPKHLITATGQRVTLRCSPRSGDLSVYWYQQSLDQGLQFLIQYYNGEERAKGNILERFSAQQFPDLHSELNLSSLELGDSALYFCASSATGGDGYTFGSGTRLTVV.

The gene calls are TRBV5-1 and TRBJ2-5; D is tentatively TRBD1 or TRBD2 (5 bases each). With 2 bases removed from V and 5 bases from J, the gap between germline ends came to 16 bases. The CDR3 runs 15 residues. Germline CDR1 and CDR2: SGHRS and YFSETQ. CDR3 in DNA: TGCGCCAGCAGCTTCATGGCAGGGTGGGAGGAGACCCAGTACTTC. Translated: CASSFMAGWEETQYF. The variable domain in full, with the rest retrieved from reference TRBV5-1 and TRBJ2-5, is KAGVTQTPRYLIKTRGQQVTLSCSPISGHRSVSWYQQTPGQGLQFLFEYFSETQRNKGNFPGRFSGRQFSNSRSEMNVSTLELGDSALYLCASSFMAGWEETQYFGPGTRLLVL.

This clone was observed a handful of times. This chain joins TRBV28 and TRBJ2-7, with no clear D. The V end was cut by 3 bases, the J end by 3 bases, with 6 bases between. The V gene's germline CDR1 is MDHEN and CDR2 SYDVKM. This CDR3 contains 12 residues. CDR3 DNA sequence: TGTGCCAGCAGTTTTGGTAGCTACGAGCAGTACGTC. It yields the protein CASSFGSYEQYV.

J is TRBJ2-5 and V is TRBV6-5; the D gene is possibly TRBD2 (6 bases). V shed 4 bases and J shed 4 bases, with 16 bases lying between them. This CDR3 contains 15 residues. Germline V gives CDR1 MNHEY, CDR2 SVGAGI. The CDR3 DNA sequence: TGTGCCAGCAGTTTGAGTCGGCGGCGGGGAGAGACCCAGTACTTC. Encoded protein: CASSLSRRRGETQYF.

This sequence joins TRBV6-1 and TRBJ2-5; the D is unclear. V shed 6 bases and J shed 2 bases, with 4 bases lying between them. Germline CDR1 reads MNHNS; CDR2 reads SASEGT. The CDR3 is 11 amino acids. CDR3 amino acids: CASRWQETQYF. CDR3 bases: TGTGCCAGCAGGTGGCAAGAGACCCAGTACTTC.

V and J are TRBV6-5 and TRBJ2-3; tentative D call: TRBD1 (7 bases). The germline V and J ends were trimmed by 10 bases and 1 base, with 15 bases remaining between them. The CDR3 runs 14 residues. The V gene's germline CDR1 is MNHEY and CDR2 SVGAGI. The CDR3 here is CAIKGASGTDTQYF. The CDR3 DNA is TGTGCCATCAAGGGGGCTAGCGGCACAGATACGCAGTATTTT.

The genes are TRBV9 and TRBJ2-7, with D tentatively TRBD1 (6 bases). V shed 3 bases and J shed 11 bases, with 27 bases lying between them. The CDR3 length is 16 residues. Per germline, CDR1 SGDLS and CDR2 YYNGEE. CDR3 bases: TGTGCCAGCAGCGCCACTTGGGACACCAACTCTAAGCGTGAGTACGTC. This codes for CASSATWDTNSKREYV.

J is TRBJ1-5 and V is TRBV13; no definite D call. Germline loops: CDR1 PRHDT, CDR2 FYEKMQ (reference sequence). The CDR3 is 12 amino acids. Between the trimmed V and J ends, which lost 0 bases and 6 bases, there was a span of 3 bases. The CDR3 region is CASSLGGQPQHF. The CDR3 DNA reads TGTGCCAGCAGCTTAGGGGGTCAGCCCCAGCATTTT.

The chain joins TRBV20-1 to TRBJ2-3; 10 bases are a match to TRBD2. CDR1 DFQATT and CDR2 SNEGSKA come from the germline V gene (reference sequence). This CDR3 has 11 amino acids. The DNA of the CDR3 is TGCGGACTAGCGGGCACAGATACGCAGTATTTT. This sequence encodes CGLAGTDTQYF.

The chain uses TRBV19 and TRBJ2-1; weak D call: TRBD2 (6 bases). V was shortened by 5 bases and J by 7 bases, with 18 bases between the two germline ends. CDR3 length: 15 residues. Germline V gene lookup returns CDR1 LNHDA and CDR2 SQIVND (reference sequence). CDR3 nucleotides: TGTGCCAGTAGTGGACGGGACTCACCAAGAAATGAGCAGTTCTTC. Its translation: CASSGRDSPRNEQFF.

V gene TRBV5-1 combines with J gene TRBJ2-5; D gene unclear. The CDR3 covers 15 residues. The germline CDR1 and CDR2 sequences are SGHRS and YFSETQ. V was trimmed by 0 bases and J by 2 bases, leaving 11 bases between them. The CDR3 region has the DNA TGCGCCAGCAGCTTGGCCACCTCCGCGCAAGAGACCCAGTACTTC. This codes for CASSLATSAQETQYF.

V gene TRBV27 combines with J gene TRBJ2-1; perhaps D is TRBD1 or TRBD2 (5 bases each). This CDR3 has 15 amino acids. V was pared by 6 bases and J by 1 base, with 13 bases between. Germline CDR1 MNHEY, CDR2 SMNVEV (reference sequence). DNA for the CDR3: TGTGCCAGCAGAATCGGGACGGATTCCTACAATGAGCAGTTCTTC. This sequence encodes CASRIGTDSYNEQFF.

The chain is built from TRBV2 and TRBJ2-4; D is perhaps TRBD1 or TRBD2 (6 bases each). CDR3 length: 14 amino acids. Germline loops: CDR1 SNHLY, CDR2 FYNNEI. Trimming shortened V by 6 bases and J by 8 bases, and 17 bases separated the two germline ends. The CDR3 DNA sequence: TGTGCCAGCAGGCCACAAGGGGGAGGAGACATTCAGTACTTC. Amino acid sequence: CASRPQGGGDIQYF.

The chain recombines TRBV2 with TRBJ2-3, with 10 bases identical to TRBD1. This CDR3 has 14 amino acids. Germline V gene data show CDR1 as SNHLY and CDR2 as FYNNEI. Trimming at V came to 5 bases and at J to 4 bases, leaving 3 bases not matched to a gene. The CDR3 sequence is CASSTTGGADTQYF. The CDR3 bases are TGTGCCAGCAGTACGACAGGGGGCGCAGATACGCAGTATTTT.

The chain couples TRBV19 to TRBJ1-5, with D unresolved. V dropped 3 bases and J dropped 5 bases, with 8 bases sitting between them. CDR1 LNHDA and CDR2 SQIVND come from the germline V gene (reference sequence). The CDR3 has 13 residues. The CDR3 sequence: CASSIGDYQPQHF. The CDR3 coding sequence is TGTGCCAGTAGTATTGGGGATTATCAGCCCCAGCATTTT.

The count of this clone is one. The genes are TRBV29-1 and TRBJ2-6; D is ambiguous. The germline CDR1 and CDR2 sequences are SQVTM and ANQGSEA. Trimming shortened V by 4 bases and J by 4 bases, and 11 bases separated the two germline ends. The CDR3 is made up of 14 amino acids. DNA for the CDR3: TGCAGCGTTGTGGTGCCAAGCGGGGCCAACGTCCTGACTTTC. This codes for CSVVVPSGANVLTF.

The rearrangement uses TRBV6-5 and TRBJ1-3; D remains unclear. Trimming removed 4 bases from V and 5 bases from J, with 9 bases in between. Looked up from germline, CDR1 is MNHEY and CDR2 is SVGAGI. The CDR3 runs 13 residues. The CDR3, as DNA: TGTGCCAGCAGTTTCTTGAACAGAAACACCATATATTTT. Translation gives CASSFLNRNTIYF.